This TCR beta chain came from a study of T-cell reconstitution after alpha-beta-depleted transplantation in children. Preparation of the TCRbeta library was carried out with unique molecular identifiers. MiXCR was run by TCRdb on the PCR reads, yielding one entry per CDR3 protein. Of about 400,000 distinct CDR3 sequences in the sample, roughly 15% are singletons; the top ten hold 3.5% to 4.5%. V lost 2 bases and J 8 bases, leaving 9 bases between the germline ends. The CDR3 covers 13 residues. This TCR was sampled from a human donor who donated a stem cell graft to a child with Fanconi anemia. Sequencing used PBMCs, obtained from the stem cell graft. This chain uses TRBV12-3 or TRBV12-4 with TRBJ1-4; no clear D gene. CDR3 DNA: TGTGCCAGCAGTTTACTGAGGTCGGAAAAACTGTTTTTT. Its protein is CASSLLRSEKLFF.